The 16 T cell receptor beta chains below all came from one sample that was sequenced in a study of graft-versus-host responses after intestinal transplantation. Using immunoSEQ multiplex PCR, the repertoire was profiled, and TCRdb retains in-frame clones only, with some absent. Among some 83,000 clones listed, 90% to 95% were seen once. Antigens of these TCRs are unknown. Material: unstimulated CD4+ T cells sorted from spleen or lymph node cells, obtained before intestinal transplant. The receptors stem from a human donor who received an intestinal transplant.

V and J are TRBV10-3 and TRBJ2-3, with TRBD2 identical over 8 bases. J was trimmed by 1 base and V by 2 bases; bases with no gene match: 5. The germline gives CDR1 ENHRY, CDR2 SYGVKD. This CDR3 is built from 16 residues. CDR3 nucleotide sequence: TGTGCCATCAGTGAGGGATGGCGGGGGGGCACAGATACGCAGTATTTT. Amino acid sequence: CAISEGWRGGTDTQYF.

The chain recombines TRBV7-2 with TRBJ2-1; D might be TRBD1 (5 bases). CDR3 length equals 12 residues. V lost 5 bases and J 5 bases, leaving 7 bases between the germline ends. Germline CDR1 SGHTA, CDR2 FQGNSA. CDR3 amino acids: CASSPRDNEQFF. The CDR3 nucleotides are TGTGCCAGCAGCCCCAGGGACAATGAGCAGTTCTTC.

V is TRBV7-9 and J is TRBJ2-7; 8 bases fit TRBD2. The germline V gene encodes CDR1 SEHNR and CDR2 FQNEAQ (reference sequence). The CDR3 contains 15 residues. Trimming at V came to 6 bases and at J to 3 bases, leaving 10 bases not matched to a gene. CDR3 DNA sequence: TGTGCCAGCAGTCATGAGCGGGGGTCCTTCTACGAGCAGTACTTC. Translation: CASSHERGSFYEQYF.

This CDR3 is CASSQDLTGEEKLFF. The CDR3 DNA follows: TGCGCCAGCAGCCAAGACCTGACAGGGGAGGAAAAACTGTTTTTT. This chain uses TRBV4-3 with TRBJ1-4, with 8 bases fitting TRBD1. The ends lost 0 bases at V and 8 bases at J; junction bases unmatched: 5. The germline CDR1 and CDR2 sequences are LGHNA and YSLEER. This CDR3 spans 15 amino acids.

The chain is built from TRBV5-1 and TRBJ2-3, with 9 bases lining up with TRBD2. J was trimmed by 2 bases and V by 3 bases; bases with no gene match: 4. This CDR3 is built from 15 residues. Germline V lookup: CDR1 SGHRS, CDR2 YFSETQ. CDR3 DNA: TGCGCCAGCAGCTCTAGCGGGGCCTACACAGATACGCAGTATTTT. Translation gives CASSSSGAYTDTQYF. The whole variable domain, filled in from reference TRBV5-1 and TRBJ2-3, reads KAGVTQTPRYLIKTRGQQVTLSCSPISGHRSVSWYQQTPGQGLQFLFEYFSETQRNKGNFPGRFSGRQFSNSRSEMNVSTLELGDSALYLCASSSSGAYTDTQYFGPGTRLTVL.

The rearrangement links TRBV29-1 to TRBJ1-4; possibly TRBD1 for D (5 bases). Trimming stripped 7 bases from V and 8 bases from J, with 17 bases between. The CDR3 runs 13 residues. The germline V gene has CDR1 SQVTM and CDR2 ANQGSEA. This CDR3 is CSAGGTSGEKLFF. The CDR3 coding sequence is TGCAGCGCGGGGGGGACGAGCGGGGAAAAACTGTTTTTT.

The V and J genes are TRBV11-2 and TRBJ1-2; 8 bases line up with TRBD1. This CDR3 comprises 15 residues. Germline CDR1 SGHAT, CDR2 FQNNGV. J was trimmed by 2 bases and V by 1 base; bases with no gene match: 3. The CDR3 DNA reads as TGTGCCAGCAGCTTAGGGACAGGGAGGAACTATGGCTACACCTTC. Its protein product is CASSLGTGRNYGYTF.

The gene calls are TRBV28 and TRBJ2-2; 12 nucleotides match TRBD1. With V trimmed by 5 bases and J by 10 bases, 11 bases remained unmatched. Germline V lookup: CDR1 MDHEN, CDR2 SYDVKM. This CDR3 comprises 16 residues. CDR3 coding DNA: TGTGCCAGCAGTAGCAGCCCGGGACAGGGGGCCGAGGAGCTGTTTTTT. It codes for CASSSSPGQGAEELFF.

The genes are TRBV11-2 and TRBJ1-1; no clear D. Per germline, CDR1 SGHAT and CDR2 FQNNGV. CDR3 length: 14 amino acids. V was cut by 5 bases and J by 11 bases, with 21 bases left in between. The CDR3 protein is CASSLREGWATAFF. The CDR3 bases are TGTGCCAGCAGCCTAAGAGAGGGTTGGGCGACGGCTTTCTTT.

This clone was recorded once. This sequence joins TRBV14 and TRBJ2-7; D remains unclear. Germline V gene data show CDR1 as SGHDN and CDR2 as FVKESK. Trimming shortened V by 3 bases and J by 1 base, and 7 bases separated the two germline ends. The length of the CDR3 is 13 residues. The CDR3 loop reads CASSQAGSYEQYF. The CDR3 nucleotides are TGTGCCAGCAGCCAGGCAGGTTCCTACGAGCAGTACTTC.

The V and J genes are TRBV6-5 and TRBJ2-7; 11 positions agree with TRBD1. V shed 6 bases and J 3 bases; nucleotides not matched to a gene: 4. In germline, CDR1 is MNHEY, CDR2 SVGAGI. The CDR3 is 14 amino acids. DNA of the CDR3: TGTGCCAGCAGCGCGGACAGGGGGCACTACGAGCAGTACTTC. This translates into CASSADRGHYEQYF.

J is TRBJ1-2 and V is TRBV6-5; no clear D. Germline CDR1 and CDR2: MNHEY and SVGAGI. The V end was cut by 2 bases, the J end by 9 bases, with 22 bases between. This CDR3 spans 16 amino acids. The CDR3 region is CASSYAFGVESRSYTF. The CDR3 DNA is TGTGCCAGCAGTTACGCTTTTGGAGTTGAGTCCCGAAGCTACACCTTC.

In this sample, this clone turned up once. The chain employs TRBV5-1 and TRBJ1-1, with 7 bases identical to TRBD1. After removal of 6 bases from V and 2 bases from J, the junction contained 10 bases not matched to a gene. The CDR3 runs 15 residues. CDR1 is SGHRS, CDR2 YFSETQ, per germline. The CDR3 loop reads CASKVGGSTNTEAFF. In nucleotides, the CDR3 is TGCGCCAGCAAGGTAGGGGGCTCGACTAACACTGAAGCTTTCTTT.

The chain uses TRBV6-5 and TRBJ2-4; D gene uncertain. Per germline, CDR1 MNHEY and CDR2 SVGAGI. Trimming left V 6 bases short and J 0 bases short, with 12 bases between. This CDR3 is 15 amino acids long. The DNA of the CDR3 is TGTGCCAGCAGCAAGATAAGCCCAGCCAAAAACATTCAGTACTTC. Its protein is CASSKISPAKNIQYF.

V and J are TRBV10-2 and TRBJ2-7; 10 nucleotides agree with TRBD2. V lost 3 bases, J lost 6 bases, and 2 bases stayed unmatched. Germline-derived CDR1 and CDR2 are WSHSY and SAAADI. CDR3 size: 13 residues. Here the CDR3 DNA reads TGCGCCAGCAGTGAAGCGGGGGGGGGCGAGCAGTACTTC. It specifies CASSEAGGGEQYF.

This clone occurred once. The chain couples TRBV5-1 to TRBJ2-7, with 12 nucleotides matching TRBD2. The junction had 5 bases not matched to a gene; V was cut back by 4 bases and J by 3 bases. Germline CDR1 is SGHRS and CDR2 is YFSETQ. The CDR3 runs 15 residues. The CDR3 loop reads CASSPRTSGNYEQYF. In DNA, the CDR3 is TGCGCCAGCAGCCCACGGACTAGCGGGAACTACGAGCAGTACTTC. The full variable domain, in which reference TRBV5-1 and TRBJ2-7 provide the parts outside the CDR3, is KAGVTQTPRYLIKTRGQQVTLSCSPISGHRSVSWYQQTPGQGLQFLFEYFSETQRNKGNFPGRFSGRQFSNSRSEMNVSTLELGDSALYLCASSPRTSGNYEQYFGPGTRLTVT.